The T cell receptor beta chain under discussion was sequenced for a study of blood T cell repertoires in COVID-19. About the study: Samples came from the United States, Italy and Spain, spanning acute and convalescent COVID-19. PBMCs, B-cell-depleted T cells, or T cells provided the cDNA or gDNA that made up the material.

As originally analysed: Nucleated cell number was recorded as an estimate derived from reference gene primer amplification. Profiling relied on immunoSEQ multiplex PCR, and the TCRdb table lists in-frame clones only, not all of them. The DNA gave D and trimming, while V, J and clone size come from that table. The sample shows some 250,000 clones, about 83% of them seen only once. CDR3 size: 14 residues. Germline V gene sequence: CDR1 MDHEN, CDR2 SYDVKM. V dropped 4 bases and J dropped 5 bases, with 9 bases sitting between them. The genes are TRBV28 and TRBJ1-6; D is undetermined. This TCR came from a man aged 80 or over with acute or convalescent COVID-19. Sequencing was done on a sample of peripheral blood. Here the CDR3 reads CASSSHQDNSPLHF. CDR3 DNA: TGTGCCAGCAGTTCACACCAAGATAATTCACCCCTCCACTTT.